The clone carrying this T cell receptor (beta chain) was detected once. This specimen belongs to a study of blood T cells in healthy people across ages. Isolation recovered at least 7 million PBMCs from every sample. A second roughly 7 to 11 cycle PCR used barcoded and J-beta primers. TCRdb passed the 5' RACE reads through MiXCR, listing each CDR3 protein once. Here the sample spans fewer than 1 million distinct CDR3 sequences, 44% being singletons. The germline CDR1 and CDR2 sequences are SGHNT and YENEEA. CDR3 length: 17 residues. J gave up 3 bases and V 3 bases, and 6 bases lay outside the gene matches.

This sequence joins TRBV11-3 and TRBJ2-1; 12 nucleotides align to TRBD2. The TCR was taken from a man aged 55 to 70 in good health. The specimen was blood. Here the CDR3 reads CASSLGSLAGGYNEQFF. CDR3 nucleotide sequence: TGTGCCAGCAGCTTGGGATCACTAGCGGGGGGCTACAATGAGCAGTTCTTC.